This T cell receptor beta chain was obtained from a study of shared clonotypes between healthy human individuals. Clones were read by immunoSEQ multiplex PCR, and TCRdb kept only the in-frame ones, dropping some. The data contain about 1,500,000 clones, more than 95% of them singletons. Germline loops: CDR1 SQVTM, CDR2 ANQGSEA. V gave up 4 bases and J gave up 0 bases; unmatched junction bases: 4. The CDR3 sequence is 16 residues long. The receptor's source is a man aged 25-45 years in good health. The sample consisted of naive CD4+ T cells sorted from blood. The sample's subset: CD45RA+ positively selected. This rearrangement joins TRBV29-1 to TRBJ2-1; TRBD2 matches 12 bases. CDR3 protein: CSVGLAGGSSYNEQFF. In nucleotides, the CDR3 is TGCAGCGTTGGCCTAGCGGGAGGGAGCTCCTACAATGAGCAGTTCTTC.